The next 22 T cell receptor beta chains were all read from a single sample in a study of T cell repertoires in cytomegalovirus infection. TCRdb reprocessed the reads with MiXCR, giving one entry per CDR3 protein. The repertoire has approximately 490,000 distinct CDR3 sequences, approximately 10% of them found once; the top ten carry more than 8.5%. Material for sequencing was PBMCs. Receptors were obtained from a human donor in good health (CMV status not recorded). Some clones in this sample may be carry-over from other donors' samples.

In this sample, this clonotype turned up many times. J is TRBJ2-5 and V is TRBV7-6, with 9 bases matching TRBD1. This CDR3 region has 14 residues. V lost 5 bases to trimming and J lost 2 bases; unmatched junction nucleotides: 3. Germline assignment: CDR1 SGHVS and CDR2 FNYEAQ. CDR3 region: CASSAGTGQETQYF. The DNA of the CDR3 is TGTGCCAGCAGCGCAGGGACAGGGCAAGAGACCCAGTACTTC.

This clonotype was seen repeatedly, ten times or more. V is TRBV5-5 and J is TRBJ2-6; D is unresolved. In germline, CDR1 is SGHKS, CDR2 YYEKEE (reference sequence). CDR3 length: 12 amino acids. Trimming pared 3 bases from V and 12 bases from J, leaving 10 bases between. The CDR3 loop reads CASSWAGSVLTF. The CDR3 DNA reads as TGTGCCAGCAGCTGGGCTGGAAGCGTCCTGACTTTC.

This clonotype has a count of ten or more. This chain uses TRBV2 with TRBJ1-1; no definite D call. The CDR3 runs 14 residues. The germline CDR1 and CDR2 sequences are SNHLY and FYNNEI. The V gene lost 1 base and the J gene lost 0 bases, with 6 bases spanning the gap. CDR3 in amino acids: CASSEGTLNTEAFF. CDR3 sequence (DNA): TGTGCCAGCAGTGAAGGGACGTTGAACACTGAAGCTTTCTTT.

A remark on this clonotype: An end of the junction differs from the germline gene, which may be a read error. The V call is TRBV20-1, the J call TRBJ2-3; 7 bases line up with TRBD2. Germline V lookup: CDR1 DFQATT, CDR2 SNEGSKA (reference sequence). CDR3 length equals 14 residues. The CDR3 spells CGAPDWGGRDTQYF. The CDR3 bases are TGCGGTGCGCCTGACTGGGGGGGGAGGGATACGCAGTATTTT.

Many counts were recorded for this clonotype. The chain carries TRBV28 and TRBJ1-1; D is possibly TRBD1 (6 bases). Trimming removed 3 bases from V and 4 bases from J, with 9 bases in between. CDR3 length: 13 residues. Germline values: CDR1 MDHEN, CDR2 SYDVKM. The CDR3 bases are TGTGCCAGCAGTTTTACAGGGACCACTGAAGCTTTCTTT. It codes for CASSFTGTTEAFF.

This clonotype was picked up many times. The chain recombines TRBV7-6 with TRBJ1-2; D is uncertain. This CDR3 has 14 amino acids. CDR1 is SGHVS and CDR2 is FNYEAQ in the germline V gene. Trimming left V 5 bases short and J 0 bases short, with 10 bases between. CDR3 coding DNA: TGTGCCAGCAGCCCCGGGCCTACTAACTATGGCTACACCTTC. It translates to CASSPGPTNYGYTF.

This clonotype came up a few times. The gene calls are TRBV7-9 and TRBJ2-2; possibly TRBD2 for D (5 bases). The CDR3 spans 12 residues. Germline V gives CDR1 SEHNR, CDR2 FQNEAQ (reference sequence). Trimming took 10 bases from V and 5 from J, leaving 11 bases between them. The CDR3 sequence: CANKAVTGELFF. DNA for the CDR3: TGTGCCAACAAAGCGGTGACCGGGGAGCTGTTTTTT.

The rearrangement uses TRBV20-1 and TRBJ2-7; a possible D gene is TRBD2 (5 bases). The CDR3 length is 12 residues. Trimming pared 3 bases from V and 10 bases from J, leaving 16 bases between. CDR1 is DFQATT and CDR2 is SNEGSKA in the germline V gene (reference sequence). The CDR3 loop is CSARDWGSEQYF. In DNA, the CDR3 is TGCAGTGCTAGGGACTGGGGTAGCGAACAGTACTTC.

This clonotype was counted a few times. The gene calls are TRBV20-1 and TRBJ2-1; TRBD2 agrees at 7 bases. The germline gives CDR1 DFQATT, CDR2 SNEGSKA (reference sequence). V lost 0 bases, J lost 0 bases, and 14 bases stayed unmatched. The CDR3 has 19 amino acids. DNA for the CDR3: TGCAGTGCTAGAGATTTTTCCCATCTAGCGGAGAGCTCCTACAATGAGCAGTTCTTC. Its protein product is CSARDFSHLAESSYNEQFF.

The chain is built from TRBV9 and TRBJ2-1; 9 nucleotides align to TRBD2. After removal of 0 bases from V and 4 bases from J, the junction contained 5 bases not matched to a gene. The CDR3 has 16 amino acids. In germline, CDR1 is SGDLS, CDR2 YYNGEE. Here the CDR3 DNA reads TGTGCCAGCAGCGTAGGGAGCGGGGGGCATTACAATGAGCAGTTCTTC. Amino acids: CASSVGSGGHYNEQFF.

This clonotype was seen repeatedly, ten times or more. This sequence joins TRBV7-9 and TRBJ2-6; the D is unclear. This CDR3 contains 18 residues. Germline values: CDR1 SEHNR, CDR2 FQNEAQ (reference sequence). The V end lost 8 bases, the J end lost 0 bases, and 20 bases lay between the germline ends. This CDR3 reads CASPFSAAVPSGANVLTF. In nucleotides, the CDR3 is TGTGCCAGCCCCTTCTCGGCCGCTGTTCCCTCTGGGGCCAACGTCCTGACTTTC.

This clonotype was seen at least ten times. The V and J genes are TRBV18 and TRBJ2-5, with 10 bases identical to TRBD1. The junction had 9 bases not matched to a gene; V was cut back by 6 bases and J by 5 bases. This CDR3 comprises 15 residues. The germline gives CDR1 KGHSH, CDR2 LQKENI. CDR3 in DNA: TGTGCCAGCTCGGCGACCGGGACAGGGGTGGAGACCCAGTACTTC. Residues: CASSATGTGVETQYF.

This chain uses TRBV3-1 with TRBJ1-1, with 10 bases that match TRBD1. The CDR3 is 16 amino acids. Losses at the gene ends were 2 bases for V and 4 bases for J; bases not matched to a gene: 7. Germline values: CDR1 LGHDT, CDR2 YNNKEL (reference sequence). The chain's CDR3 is CASSQRDRGSGTEAFF. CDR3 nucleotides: TGTGCCAGCAGCCAACGGGACAGGGGCAGTGGCACTGAAGCTTTCTTT.

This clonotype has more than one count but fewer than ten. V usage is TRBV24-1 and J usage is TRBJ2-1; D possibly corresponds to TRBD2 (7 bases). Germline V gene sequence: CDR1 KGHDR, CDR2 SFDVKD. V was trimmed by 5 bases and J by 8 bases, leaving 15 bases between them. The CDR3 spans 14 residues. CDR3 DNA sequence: TGTGCCACCAGTGGGGCCTTAGGGGGGGATGAGCAGTTCTTC. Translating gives CATSGALGGDEQFF.

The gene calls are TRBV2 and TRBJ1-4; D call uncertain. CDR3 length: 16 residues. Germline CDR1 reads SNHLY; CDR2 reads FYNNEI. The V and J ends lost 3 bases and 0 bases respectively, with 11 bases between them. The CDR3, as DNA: TGTGCCAGCAGTGAGGGTCGGCGTGCAACTAATGAAAAACTGTTTTTT. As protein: CASSEGRRATNEKLFF. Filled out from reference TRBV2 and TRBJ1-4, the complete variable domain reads EPEVTQTPSHQVTQMGQEVILRCVPISNHLYFYWYRQILGQKVEFLVSFYNNEISEKSEIFDDQFSVERPDGSNFTLKIRSTKLEDSAMYFCASSEGRRATNEKLFFGSGTQLSVL.

Here the CDR3 DNA reads TGTGCCAGCAGGAGCGGGGGGGCCCACGAGCAGTACTTC. Its translation is CASRSGGAHEQYF. The chain uses TRBV11-3 and TRBJ2-7, with 10 bases lining up with TRBD2. Trimming removed 6 bases from V and 5 bases from J; junction bases left unmatched: 4. Germline V gene data show CDR1 as SGHNT and CDR2 as YENEEA. The CDR3 consists of 13 residues.

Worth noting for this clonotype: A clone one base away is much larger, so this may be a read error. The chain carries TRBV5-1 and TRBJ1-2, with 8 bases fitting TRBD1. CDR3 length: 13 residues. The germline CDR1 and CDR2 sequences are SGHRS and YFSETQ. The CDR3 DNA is TGCGTCAGCAGCTTGACAGGGGAAAATGGCTACACCTTC. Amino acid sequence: CVSSLTGENGYTF.

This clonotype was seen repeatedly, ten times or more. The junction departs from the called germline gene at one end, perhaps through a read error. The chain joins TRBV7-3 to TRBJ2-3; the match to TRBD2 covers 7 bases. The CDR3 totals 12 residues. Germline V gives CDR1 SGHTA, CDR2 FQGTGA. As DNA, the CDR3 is TGTGCCAGCAGCCTGGGAGGGCGCGACCCGAATTTT. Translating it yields CASSLGGRDPNF.

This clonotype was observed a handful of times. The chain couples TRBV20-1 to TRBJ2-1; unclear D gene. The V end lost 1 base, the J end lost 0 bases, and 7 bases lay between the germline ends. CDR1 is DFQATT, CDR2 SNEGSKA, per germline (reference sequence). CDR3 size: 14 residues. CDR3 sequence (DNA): TGCAGTGCTAGAGCGGCAGGCTCCTACAATGAGCAGTTCTTC. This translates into CSARAAGSYNEQFF.

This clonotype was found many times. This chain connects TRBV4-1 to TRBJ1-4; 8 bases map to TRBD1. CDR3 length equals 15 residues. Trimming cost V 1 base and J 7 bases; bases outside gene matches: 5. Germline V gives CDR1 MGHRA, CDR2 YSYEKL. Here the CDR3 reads CASSQGGQVVEKLFF. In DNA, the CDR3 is TGCGCCAGCAGCCAAGGGGGACAGGTGGTTGAAAAACTGTTTTTT.

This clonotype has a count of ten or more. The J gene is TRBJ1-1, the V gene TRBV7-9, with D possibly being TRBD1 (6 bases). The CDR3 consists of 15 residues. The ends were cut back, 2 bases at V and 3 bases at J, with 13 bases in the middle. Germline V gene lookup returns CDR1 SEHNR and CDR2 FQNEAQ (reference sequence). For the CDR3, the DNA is TGTGCCAGCAGCTTATCCCGGGGGCTCGACACTGAAGCTTTCTTT. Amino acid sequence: CASSLSRGLDTEAFF.

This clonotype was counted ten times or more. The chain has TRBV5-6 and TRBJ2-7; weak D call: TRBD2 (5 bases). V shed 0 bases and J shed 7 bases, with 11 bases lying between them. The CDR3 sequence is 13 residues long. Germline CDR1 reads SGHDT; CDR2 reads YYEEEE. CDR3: CASSLGSAREQYF. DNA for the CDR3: TGTGCCAGCAGCTTGGGTAGCGCAAGGGAGCAGTACTTC. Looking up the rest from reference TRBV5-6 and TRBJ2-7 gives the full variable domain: DAGVTQSPTHLIKTRGQQVTLRCSPKSGHDTVSWYQQALGQGPQFIFQYYEEEERQRGNFPDRFSGHQFPNYSSELNVNALLLGDSALYLCASSLGSAREQYFGPGTRLTVT.